Below are 20 T cell receptor beta chains sequenced from a single sample in a study of T cell responses to AZD1222 COVID-19 vaccine. Sequencing was performed with immunoSEQ multiplex PCR; in TCRdb, only in-frame clones are kept and a portion is missing. The sample holds more than 95,000 clones, 93% seen once. The specimen comprised peripheral blood, sampled on day 0 of AZD1222 vaccination. Receptors originate from an adult in good health.

This clone was seen only a few times. The CDR3 coding sequence is TGTGCCAGCAGTTTTACGGGCCTTAGCTCTGGAAACACCATATATTTT. It specifies CASSFTGLSSGNTIYF. V gene TRBV28 combines with J gene TRBJ1-3; D is unclear. Per germline, CDR1 MDHEN and CDR2 SYDVKM. The CDR3 runs 16 residues. The V gene lost 3 bases and the J gene lost 0 bases, with 12 bases spanning the gap. Filled out from reference TRBV28 and TRBJ1-3, the complete variable domain reads DVKVTQSSRYLVKRTGEKVFLECVQDMDHENMFWYRQDPGLGLRLIYFSYDVKMKEKGDIPEGYSVSREKKERFSLILESASTNQTSMYLCASSFTGLSSGNTIYFGEGSWLTVV.

This rearrangement joins TRBV5-4 to TRBJ1-1, with D unclear. Trimming removed 4 bases from V and 1 base from J, with 8 bases in between. Per germline, CDR1 SGHNT and CDR2 YYREEE (reference sequence). The CDR3 length is 13 residues. CDR3 bases: TGTGCCAGCAGCGTGGATAGGAACACTGAAGCTTTCTTT. Translation gives CASSVDRNTEAFF.

This clone was recorded once. The V call is TRBV18, the J call TRBJ1-4, with D possibly TRBD1 on 6 matching bases. This CDR3 contains 15 residues. Germline CDR1 is KGHSH and CDR2 is LQKENI. Trimming took 2 bases from V and 8 from J, leaving 15 bases between them. CDR3: CASSPGAGGWEKLFF. The DNA of the CDR3 is TGTGCCAGCTCACCAGGCGCGGGGGGCTGGGAAAAACTGTTTTTT.

This chain uses TRBV10-3 with TRBJ1-4; D unclear. The CDR3 is 11 amino acids. Trimming pared 8 bases from V and 7 bases from J, leaving 8 bases between. Germline V gene sequence: CDR1 ENHRY, CDR2 SYGVKD. The CDR3 region has the DNA TGTGCCATCGGGGAGTCTGAAAAACTGTTTTTT. Protein sequence: CAIGESEKLFF.

V and J are TRBV10-3 and TRBJ1-1; D not resolved. V shed 3 bases and J shed 6 bases, with 11 bases lying between them. This CDR3 comprises 13 residues. Germline assignment: CDR1 ENHRY and CDR2 SYGVKD. CDR3 loop: CAISDREMAEAFF. As DNA, the CDR3 is TGTGCCATCAGTGACCGAGAAATGGCTGAAGCTTTCTTT.

V and J are TRBV7-9 and TRBJ2-7, with D unresolved. Germline V CDR1 and CDR2: SEHNR, FQNEAQ (reference sequence). This CDR3 has 14 amino acids. V was pared by 2 bases and J by 2 bases, with 10 bases between. The CDR3: CASSLWHTTYEQYF. For the CDR3, the DNA is TGTGCCAGCAGCTTATGGCACACTACCTACGAGCAGTACTTC.

The chain is built from TRBV25-1 and TRBJ2-7; 7 nucleotides match TRBD2. Germline CDR1 reads MGHDK; CDR2 reads SYGVNS. The CDR3 covers 13 residues. The junction had 1 base not matched to a gene; V was cut back by 3 bases and J by 2 bases. For the CDR3, the DNA is TGTGCCAGCAGTGAGGGACTAACCTACGAGCAGTACTTC. Residues: CASSEGLTYEQYF.

The genes are TRBV5-6 and TRBJ2-3, with TRBD1 identical over 7 bases. The germline gives CDR1 SGHDT, CDR2 YYEEEE. The CDR3 has 14 amino acids. With 4 bases clipped from V and 4 bases from J, the junction kept 6 bases outside the gene matches. The DNA for the CDR3 is TGTGCCAGCAGCGCCCGACAGGGATCAGATACGCAGTATTTT. Translation: CASSARQGSDTQYF.

The chain uses TRBV11-2 and TRBJ1-6; a weak D match, TRBD1 (5 bases). Trimming removed 5 bases at V and 10 bases at J, with 24 bases between. Germline-derived CDR1 and CDR2 are SGHAT and FQNNGV. This CDR3 contains 17 residues. Written as DNA, the CDR3 is TGTGCCAGCAGCCGAACGATGGGGGTTGGGAGTGGGTCACCCCTCCACTTT. It specifies CASSRTMGVGSGSPLHF.

This chain links TRBV30 with TRBJ1-4; D might be TRBD1 (5 bases). Trimming took off 1 base at V and 8 bases at J, with 8 bases between the two ends. The CDR3 runs to 12 residues. CDR1 is GTSNPN, CDR2 SVGIG, per germline (reference sequence). The CDR3 DNA sequence: TGTGCCTGGAGTGGTAGGGGAGAAAAACTGTTTTTT. Protein sequence: CAWSGRGEKLFF.

This sequence joins TRBV9 and TRBJ2-1, with D perhaps matching TRBD2 (6 bases). The CDR3 covers 15 residues. The germline V gene has CDR1 SGDLS and CDR2 YYNGEE. V dropped 0 bases and J dropped 7 bases, with 14 bases sitting between them. The CDR3 region is CASSVVAGNSNEQFF. The CDR3 nucleotides read TGTGCCAGCAGCGTAGTGGCGGGAAATTCAAATGAGCAGTTCTTC.

J is TRBJ2-1 and V is TRBV9; D ambiguous. The V gene lost 1 base and the J gene lost 3 bases, with 11 bases spanning the gap. This CDR3 contains 15 residues. CDR1 and CDR2 from the germline V gene are SGDLS and YYNGEE. This chain's CDR3 is CASSVSLNIYNEQFF. In DNA form, the CDR3 reads TGTGCCAGCAGCGTAAGTCTAAACATCTACAATGAGCAGTTCTTC.

The chain is built from TRBV5-1 and TRBJ1-4; 7 bases align to TRBD1. J lost 8 bases, V lost 4 bases, and 11 bases had no gene match. Germline assignment: CDR1 SGHRS and CDR2 YFSETQ. CDR3 size: 15 residues. The CDR3 DNA reads as TGCGCCAGCAGCCCCGGGACAGAGGGGAGGGAAAAACTGTTTTTT. Its translation is CASSPGTEGREKLFF.

CDR3 nucleotides: TGTGCCAGCAGCCGGACAGGGGTTGAGACCCAGTACTTC. Encoded protein: CASSRTGVETQYF. This chain links TRBV5-6 with TRBJ2-5, with TRBD1 matching 9 bases. Germline V gives CDR1 SGHDT, CDR2 YYEEEE. This CDR3 contains 13 residues. V dropped 4 bases and J dropped 5; count of bases not matched to a gene: 3.

The V gene is TRBV6-5, the J gene TRBJ1-5; 7 nucleotides agree with TRBD1. CDR1 MNHEY and CDR2 SVGAGI come from the germline V gene. The CDR3 length is 15 residues. V was clipped by 0 bases and J by 4 bases; unmatched bases: 3. In DNA, the CDR3 is TGTGCCAGCAGTTACTCGCAGGGGGGGAATCAGCCCCAGCATTTT. Residues: CASSYSQGGNQPQHF.

The J gene is TRBJ2-5, the V gene TRBV5-1; 8 bases align to TRBD2. J lost 5 bases, V lost 0 bases, and 9 bases had no gene match. The CDR3 is 16 amino acids. CDR1 is SGHRS and CDR2 is YFSETQ in the germline V gene. The CDR3 loop is CASSLEPAGGSETQYF. CDR3 in DNA: TGCGCCAGCAGCTTGGAACCGGCGGGGGGTAGCGAGACCCAGTACTTC.

The gene calls are TRBV2 and TRBJ2-4, with 10 bases matching TRBD1. The CDR3 spans 14 residues. Germline V gives CDR1 SNHLY, CDR2 FYNNEI. With V trimmed by 7 bases and J by 4 bases, 4 bases remained unmatched. In nucleotides, the CDR3 is TGTGCCAGCATTCCGGGACAGGGGAAAAACATTCAGTACTTC. The encoded protein is CASIPGQGKNIQYF.

The rearrangement joins TRBV19 to TRBJ1-2; D uncertain. The germline V and J ends were trimmed by 10 bases and 8 bases, with 17 bases remaining between them. This CDR3 has 12 residues. CDR1 is LNHDA, CDR2 SQIVND, per germline (reference sequence). CDR3 sequence reads: CATRWNKGGYTF. The CDR3 DNA reads as TGTGCCACGCGATGGAATAAAGGCGGCTACACCTTC.

This clone was seen only a few times. The V gene is TRBV24-1, the J gene TRBJ2-5; TRBD1 agrees at 8 bases. Germline V CDR1 and CDR2: KGHDR, SFDVKD. The V gene end was trimmed by 5 bases and the J gene end by 2 bases; junction bases not matched to a gene: 9. The CDR3 sequence is 16 residues long. CDR3 in amino acids: CATSGGRTGRQETQYF. The DNA for the CDR3 is TGTGCCACCAGTGGGGGACGGACAGGGAGGCAAGAGACCCAGTACTTC.

This clone appeared a single time. V gene TRBV30 combines with J gene TRBJ1-4; tentatively, D is TRBD1 (6 bases). The CDR3 runs to 14 residues. CDR1 and CDR2 (germline): GTSNPN, SVGIG (reference sequence). Deletions cut 2 bases from V and 0 bases from J, with 7 bases between. CDR3 sequence reads: CAWSRTATNEKLFF. CDR3 nucleotides: TGTGCCTGGAGTAGGACAGCAACTAATGAAAAACTGTTTTTT.